Sequencing of this TCR beta chain was carried out in a study of blood T cell repertoires in COVID-19. Study-wide background: The study drew acute and convalescent COVID-19 samples from the United States, Italy and Spain.

As processed by the authors: Researchers report that nucleated cell counts were estimated from reference gene primer amplification. The data were produced by immunoSEQ multiplex PCR, yet TCRdb's version contains in-frame clones alone and is incomplete. V, J and clone size are taken as reported in that table, and D and trimming were inferred from the DNA itself. The sample has under 75,000 clones, 81% seen once. CDR3 length: 16 residues. Germline CDR1 is LNHDA and CDR2 is SQIVND (reference sequence). Trimming took off 0 bases at V and 4 bases at J, with 15 bases between the two ends. J is TRBJ1-2 and V is TRBV19; no definite D call. The receptor was isolated from a woman aged 80 or older with active or convalescent COVID-19. Sequences were obtained from peripheral blood. The CDR3 coding sequence is TGTGCCAGTAGTATAGATCTTAGCGGAAGAGGCTATGGCTACACCTTC. Its protein product is CASSIDLSGRGYGYTF.